This T cell receptor (beta chain) was identified in a study of tumor-infiltrating lymphocytes in primary liver carcinoma. Study-wide results and limits: Against blood, tumors held a significantly higher top-250-clone fraction (p = 0.039). Lower overlap was observed for tumor-adjacent and tumor-blood pairs relative to tumor region pairs.

As for this clonotype: The antigen remains unidentified.

Unsorted bulk tissue (roughly 17-33 mg) underwent RNA and DNA co-extraction. Tumor samples were assessed, and every one had over 90% viable tumor cells. TCR beta cDNA was reverse-transcribed from roughly 520 ng of total RNA. The reaction used a constant-region primer and ProtoScript II reverse transcriptase. Libraries covering TCR beta were generated through three nested multiplex PCR rounds (using a slightly modified ARM-PCR). Amplification in the first two PCR rounds was performed using TRBV1-TRBV30 forward primers and a C-beta reverse primer for around 10 cycles each. TCRdb independently ran MiXCR on the multiplex PCR reads; one entry per CDR3 protein. The data show 65,000 to 90,000 distinct CDR3 sequences, 72% seen once. The CDR3 runs to 16 residues. Germline values: CDR1 SGHKS, CDR2 YYEKEE (reference sequence). V gave up 9 bases and J gave up 3 bases, with 23 bases separating them.

Sequencing was carried out using liver tumor tissue from sampling region 1. The subset is: tumor region T1, superior pole. The genes are TRBV5-5 and TRBJ2-3; TRBD1 is a possible D gene (6 bases). The receptor's source is a middle-aged man with primary liver carcinoma and hepatitis B virus infection. DNA of the CDR3: TGTGCCAACAGGAGGCAGGGGTCCCTTAGTACAGATACGCAGTATTTT. It encodes CANRRQGSLSTDTQYF.